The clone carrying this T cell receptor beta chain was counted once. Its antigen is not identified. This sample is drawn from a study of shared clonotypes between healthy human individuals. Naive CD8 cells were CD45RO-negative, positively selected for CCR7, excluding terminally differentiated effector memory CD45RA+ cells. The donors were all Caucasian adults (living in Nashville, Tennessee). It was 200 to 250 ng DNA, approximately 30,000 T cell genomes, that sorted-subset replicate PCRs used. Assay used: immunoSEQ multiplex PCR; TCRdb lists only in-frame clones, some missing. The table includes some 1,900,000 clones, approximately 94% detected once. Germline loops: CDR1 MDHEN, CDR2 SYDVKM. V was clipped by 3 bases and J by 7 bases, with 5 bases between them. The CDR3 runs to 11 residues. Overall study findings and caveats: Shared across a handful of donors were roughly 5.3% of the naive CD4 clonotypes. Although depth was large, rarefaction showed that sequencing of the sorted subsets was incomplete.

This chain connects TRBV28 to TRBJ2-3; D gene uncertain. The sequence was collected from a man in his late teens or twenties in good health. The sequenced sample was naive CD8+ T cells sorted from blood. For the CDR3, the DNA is TGTGCCAGCAGTTTCTCCCATACGCAGTATTTT. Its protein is CASSFSHTQYF.